Below, 28 T cell receptor beta chains from the same sample are listed, as sequenced in a study of blood T cells in healthy people across ages. Using a J-beta primer mix together with a sample-barcoded 5' primer, a second PCR was run for roughly 7 to 12 cycles. One entry per CDR3 protein results from TCRdb running MiXCR on the 5' RACE reads. The data show roughly 1.5 million distinct CDR3 sequences, with roughly two fifths seen just once and 4% held by the top ten. Material for sequencing was blood. The source is a woman between 18 and 30 years old in good health.

Here the CDR3 DNA reads TGTGCCAGCAGACAGGGGCGTATGAACTATGGCTACACCTTC. Its protein is CASRQGRMNYGYTF. The genes are TRBV12-3 or TRBV12-4 and TRBJ1-2, with 7 positions matching TRBD1. The junction had 6 bases not matched to a gene; V was cut back by 6 bases and J by 2 bases. The CDR3 is 14 amino acids.

This sequence joins TRBV5-1 and TRBJ2-7; 7 bases agree with TRBD1. From germline, CDR1 is SGHRS and CDR2 YFSETQ. This CDR3 has 16 amino acids. J lost 0 bases, V lost 3 bases, and 9 bases had no gene match. The CDR3 here is CASSSNRGVSSYEQYF. For the CDR3, the DNA is TGCGCCAGCAGCTCCAACAGGGGCGTGAGCTCCTACGAGCAGTACTTC.

As concerns this clonotype: A read error is likely, as this CDR3 ends without the conserved phenylalanine or tryptophan. This rearrangement joins TRBV6-5 to TRBJ1-2; D gene unclear. V was pared by 8 bases and J by 3 bases, with 13 bases between. There are 13 residues in the CDR3. Germline CDR1 reads MNHEY; CDR2 reads SVGAGI. CDR3 DNA: TGTGCCAGCTGCAAGGATGTGGACTATGGCTACACCTTA. Translation gives CASCKDVDYGYTL.

J is TRBJ1-5 and V is TRBV28; no reliable D call. The length of the CDR3 is 14 residues. Germline V gives CDR1 MDHEN, CDR2 SYDVKM. With 3 bases removed from V and 0 bases from J, the gap between germline ends came to 6 bases. CDR3 residues: CASSLEDSNQPQHF. The CDR3 bases are TGTGCCAGCAGTTTGGAGGATAGCAATCAGCCCCAGCATTTT.

V gene TRBV29-1 combines with J gene TRBJ2-7, with TRBD2 matching over 13 bases. In germline, CDR1 is SQVTM, CDR2 ANQGSEA. The CDR3 loop spans 15 amino acids. V was clipped by 6 bases and J by 3 bases; unmatched bases: 8. In DNA form, the CDR3 reads TGCAGCGTGATCAGACTAGCGGGAGGACTCTACGAGCAGTACTTC. This sequence encodes CSVIRLAGGLYEQYF.

In its sample, this clonotype was seen once. The V call is TRBV7-2, the J call TRBJ2-4, with TRBD1 identical over 11 bases. J lost 8 bases, V lost 2 bases, and 5 bases had no gene match. The germline V gene has CDR1 SGHTA and CDR2 FQGNSA. The CDR3 sequence is 15 residues long. The CDR3 reads CASSLSGDRGDIQYF. CDR3 sequence (DNA): TGTGCCAGCAGCTTAAGTGGGGACAGGGGGGACATTCAGTACTTC.

A few counts support this clonotype. A much larger clone lies a single base off, so this may be a read error. The chain carries TRBV20-1 and TRBJ1-5; 9 bases are shared with TRBD1. This CDR3 has 16 residues. The V gene's germline CDR1 is DFQATT and CDR2 SNEGSKA (reference sequence). Germline trimming cut 5 bases from V and 0 bases from J; bases unmatched to any gene: 8. CDR3 amino acids: CSAGQTGGGSNQPQHF. CDR3 bases: TGCAGTGCTGGACAAACAGGGGGCGGTAGCAATCAGCCCCAGCATTTT.

V gene TRBV14 combines with J gene TRBJ2-1, with unresolved D. V dropped 1 base and J dropped 2 bases, with 6 bases sitting between them. Germline CDR1 SGHDN, CDR2 FVKESK. The CDR3 contains 14 residues. CDR3 sequence: CASSQGSAYNEQFF. CDR3 DNA: TGTGCCAGCAGCCAAGGCAGCGCCTACAATGAGCAGTTCTTC. Looking up the rest from reference TRBV14 and TRBJ2-1 gives the full variable domain: EAGVTQFPSHSVIEKGQTVTLRCDPISGHDNLYWYRRVMGKEIKFLLHFVKESKQDESGMPNNRFLAERTGGTYSTLKVQPAELEDSGVYFCASSQGSAYNEQFFGPGTRLTVL.

The rearrangement joins TRBV12-3 or TRBV12-4 to TRBJ2-1, with TRBD2 matching 12 bases. V lost 4 bases, J lost 2 bases, and 12 bases stayed unmatched. CDR3 length: 19 amino acids. This CDR3 reads CASSSNLAGGPIAYNEQFF. The DNA of the CDR3 is TGTGCCAGCAGTTCAAATCTAGCGGGAGGGCCTATCGCCTACAATGAGCAGTTCTTC.

Only a few counts were recorded for this clonotype. This chain links TRBV4-1 with TRBJ2-1; possible D gene TRBD2, 5 bases. Between the trimmed V and J ends, which lost 2 bases and 2 bases, there was a span of 13 bases. The CDR3 length is 16 residues. Germline V gives CDR1 MGHRA, CDR2 YSYEKL. The CDR3 loop is CASSQRLTGTYNEQFF. Written as DNA, the CDR3 is TGCGCCAGCAGCCAAAGGCTAACCGGGACCTACAATGAGCAGTTCTTC.

The chain links TRBV7-9 to TRBJ2-7, with 7 nucleotides matching TRBD1. V dropped 3 bases and J dropped 2; count of bases not matched to a gene: 7. CDR1 is SEHNR and CDR2 is FQNEAQ in the germline V gene (reference sequence). CDR3 length: 15 amino acids. The CDR3 loop reads CASSFTDRFPYEQYF. Written as DNA, the CDR3 is TGTGCCAGCAGCTTTACGGACAGGTTCCCCTACGAGCAGTACTTC.

V gene TRBV3-1 combines with J gene TRBJ1-2; possibly TRBD1 for D (6 bases). Trimming shortened V by 3 bases and J by 5 bases, and 16 bases separated the two germline ends. The germline V gene has CDR1 LGHDT and CDR2 YNNKEL (reference sequence). The CDR3 has 15 residues. For the CDR3, the DNA is TGTGCCAGCAGCCACTCCAGGGGCAAGGGTTATGGCTACACCTTC. It translates to CASSHSRGKGYGYTF.

CDR3 DNA sequence: TGCGCCAGCAGCCTCCTGGACAGGGAAGCTGAAGCTTTCTTT. Its protein product is CASSLLDREAEAFF. This chain uses TRBV5-1 with TRBJ1-1, with TRBD1 matching over 8 bases. V shed 4 bases, J shed 6 bases, and the junction held 8 bases outside the gene matches. Germline CDR1 SGHRS, CDR2 YFSETQ. The CDR3 loop spans 14 amino acids.

This clonotype occurred once. The chain links TRBV11-3 to TRBJ2-3; 9 bases are a match to TRBD2. Germline V gene data show CDR1 as SGHNT and CDR2 as YENEEA. The CDR3 sequence is 16 residues long. The V and J ends lost 5 bases and 1 base, in that order; junction bases with no gene match: 7. CDR3 DNA sequence: TGTGCCAGCAGCCCCGACTGGACTAGCGGCACAGATACGCAGTATTTT. Encoded protein: CASSPDWTSGTDTQYF.

The chain links TRBV6-5 to TRBJ2-1; 11 nucleotides agree with TRBD2. The CDR3 has 16 amino acids. Germline trimming cut 2 bases from V and 4 bases from J; bases unmatched to any gene: 4. Germline assignment: CDR1 MNHEY and CDR2 SVGAGI. As DNA, the CDR3 is TGTGCCAGCAGTTACGGGACTAGCGGCCATTACAATGAGCAGTTCTTC. As protein: CASSYGTSGHYNEQFF.

Here the CDR3 DNA reads TGCGCCAGCAGCCAAAGGACTACGTACAATGAGCAGTACTTC. Its protein is CASSQRTTYNEQYF. The chain has TRBV4-3 and TRBJ2-7, with a possible D match to TRBD2 (6 bases). This CDR3 comprises 14 residues. V gave up 2 bases and J gave up 7 bases, with 15 bases separating them. Germline lookup yields CDR1 LGHNA and CDR2 YSLEER.

Worth noting for this clonotype: Its ends do not fully match the called genes, so a read error is possible. The chain employs TRBV7-9 and TRBJ1-2; 7 bases line up with TRBD1. CDR1 and CDR2 (germline): SEHNR, FQNEAQ (reference sequence). This CDR3 region has 11 residues. CDR3 DNA sequence: TGTGCCAGCAGCCGACAGGGTGGCCACACCTTC. Its translation: CASSRQGGHTF.

The rearrangement uses TRBV20-1 and TRBJ2-1, with D possibly TRBD2 on 6 matching bases. Germline lookup yields CDR1 DFQATT and CDR2 SNEGSKA (reference sequence). CDR3 length: 16 amino acids. The ends were cut back, 3 bases at V and 3 bases at J, with 18 bases in the middle. The CDR3 protein is CSARTSSGTHYNEQFF. For the CDR3, the DNA is TGCAGTGCTAGGACCTCGTCCGGGACTCACTACAATGAGCAGTTCTTC.

This clonotype has more than one count but fewer than ten. This chain uses TRBV12-3 or TRBV12-4 with TRBJ2-1; 8 bases line up with TRBD1. This CDR3 region has 14 residues. The junction had 6 bases not matched to a gene; V was cut back by 5 bases and J by 6 bases. In DNA form, the CDR3 reads TGTGCCAGCAGTCCCTGGACAGGGATCAATGAGCAGTTCTTC. Encoded protein: CASSPWTGINEQFF.

The V and J genes are TRBV7-2 and TRBJ2-4; D uncertain. CDR1 and CDR2 from the germline V gene are SGHTA and FQGNSA. This CDR3 contains 16 residues. V gave up 1 base and J gave up 0 bases, with 10 bases separating them. CDR3 DNA sequence: TGTGCCAGCAGCTTAGAGGCAGCCCTAGCCAAAAACATTCAGTACTTC. This sequence encodes CASSLEAALAKNIQYF.

V is TRBV3-1 and J is TRBJ2-1, with 7 bases fitting TRBD2. Germline lookup yields CDR1 LGHDT and CDR2 YNNKEL (reference sequence). The CDR3 covers 16 residues. Trimming took 5 bases from V and 1 from J; bases not matched to a gene: 8. The CDR3 region has the DNA TGTGCCAGCAGCGCCACCGGGACTACATCCTACAATGAGCAGTTCTTC. This sequence encodes CASSATGTTSYNEQFF.

Note on this clonotype: A read error may explain this, as a much larger clone is one base away. V usage is TRBV27 and J usage is TRBJ2-5; possibly TRBD2 for D (6 bases). The CDR3 spans 12 residues. CDR1 is MNHEY, CDR2 SMNVEV, per germline (reference sequence). V was trimmed by 8 bases and J by 2 bases, leaving 9 bases between them. The CDR3 sequence is CASGDSQETQYF. CDR3 bases: TGTGCCAGCGGGGACTCACAAGAGACCCAGTACTTC.

The chain uses TRBV7-2 and TRBJ2-5; TRBD2 agrees at 15 bases. The CDR3 has 18 residues. J lost 4 bases, V lost 5 bases, and 11 bases had no gene match. Per the germline V gene, CDR1 is SGHTA and CDR2 is FQGNSA. CDR3 nucleotides: TGTGCCAGCAGCGTAATACCGGGACTAGCGGGGGGCTTAGAGACCCAGTACTTC. As protein: CASSVIPGLAGGLETQYF.

The table lists this clonotype with a few counts. Relative to the germline gene, one junction end is altered; a read error may explain this. The chain combines TRBV7-7 with TRBJ2-7, with D perhaps TRBD1 or TRBD2 (5 bases each). The J call is in doubt because the DNA end fits TRBJ2-5 better. In germline, CDR1 is SSHAT, CDR2 FNYEAQ (reference sequence). This CDR3 is built from 14 residues. The CDR3 DNA reads as TGTGCTAGCAGCTTTAACAGCAACGGGGCGACCCAGTACTTC. Translation gives CASSFNSNGATQYF.

This chain joins TRBV20-1 and TRBJ1-1; possible D gene TRBD1, 6 bases. CDR1 and CDR2 (germline): DFQATT, SNEGSKA (reference sequence). Trimming stripped 6 bases from V and 0 bases from J, with 20 bases between. This CDR3 spans 16 amino acids. CDR3 region: CSAPKTGGAVNTEAFF. DNA of the CDR3: TGCAGTGCCCCGAAGACTGGGGGGGCGGTGAACACTGAAGCTTTCTTT.

The CDR3 reads CASSSKALEQYF. CDR3 in DNA: TGTGCCAGCAGCTCCAAAGCGCTCGAGCAGTACTTC. This chain links TRBV7-8 with TRBJ2-7; D unclear. V was clipped by 4 bases and J by 6 bases, with 10 bases between them. The CDR3 is 12 residues long. CDR1 is SGHVS and CDR2 is FQNEAQ in the germline V gene.

Notes on this clonotype: Relative to the germline gene, one junction end is altered; a read error may explain this. The chain carries TRBV9 and TRBJ2-1; D call uncertain. The CDR3 covers 16 residues. Germline assignment: CDR1 SGDLS and CDR2 YYNGEE. The CDR3 spells CASNVSLPDAYNEQFF. The DNA of the CDR3 is TGTGCCAGCAACGTAAGTTTGCCGGACGCCTACAATGAGCAGTTCTTC. The entire variable domain, with the rest obtained from reference TRBV9 and TRBJ2-1, is as follows: DSGVTQTPKHLITATGQRVTLRCSPRSGDLSVYWYQQSLDQGLQFLIQYYNGEERAKGNILERFSAQQFPDLHSELNLSSLELGDSALYFCASNVSLPDAYNEQFFGPGTRLTVL.

The DNA of the CDR3 is TGTGCCAGCAGTTTACGGACGGGGGAGCAGTTCTTC. As protein: CASSLRTGEQFF. This rearrangement joins TRBV12-3 or TRBV12-4 to TRBJ2-1, with D possibly being TRBD2 (5 bases). V was clipped by 2 bases and J by 10 bases, with 9 bases between them. The CDR3 has 12 residues.